The 10 T cell receptor beta chains in this list originate from one sample, sequenced in a study of blood T cell repertoires in COVID-19. The data were produced by immunoSEQ multiplex PCR, yet TCRdb's version contains in-frame clones alone and is incomplete. The data hold about 160,000 clones, with 75% to 85% observed a single time. The specimen was PBMCs or T cells enriched from blood (not recorded which). These receptors all come from a woman aged 55-69 years who had recovered from COVID-19.

This chain connects TRBV15 to TRBJ2-3; TRBD1 matches at 8 bases. This CDR3 spans 16 amino acids. Unmatched junction bases numbered 10, after V lost 2 bases and J lost 6 bases. CDR1 and CDR2 from the germline V gene are LNHNV and YYDKDF (reference sequence). The CDR3 loop is CATSRSRTGSSDTQYF. CDR3 nucleotide sequence: TGTGCCACCAGCAGATCCCGGACAGGGTCTAGTGATACGCAGTATTTT.

The V call is TRBV19, the J call TRBJ2-5, with D perhaps matching TRBD1 (7 bases). This CDR3 contains 15 residues. Trimming pared 1 base from V and 2 bases from J, leaving 11 bases between. Germline V gene data show CDR1 as LNHDA and CDR2 as SQIVND (reference sequence). CDR3 in amino acids: CASSIVQGGQETQYF. In nucleotides, the CDR3 is TGTGCCAGTAGTATAGTGCAGGGGGGACAAGAGACCCAGTACTTC.

This chain joins TRBV7-2 and TRBJ1-3; D not certain. V shed 2 bases and J shed 2 bases, with 7 bases lying between them. This CDR3 spans 14 amino acids. The germline gives CDR1 SGHTA, CDR2 FQGNSA. As DNA, the CDR3 is TGTGCCAGCAGCTTACTCGGTCCTGGAAACACCATATATTTT. It encodes CASSLLGPGNTIYF.

The V and J genes are TRBV19 and TRBJ1-2; no firm D call. V lost 6 bases to trimming and J lost 5 bases, with 13 bases between them. CDR3 length equals 13 residues. CDR1 and CDR2 from the germline V gene are LNHDA and SQIVND (reference sequence). The CDR3 DNA reads as TGTGCCAGTAGGATCGACGGGAGATATGGCTACACCTTC. It translates to CASRIDGRYGYTF. The full variable domain, in which reference TRBV19 and TRBJ1-2 provide the parts outside the CDR3, is DGGITQSPKYLFRKEGQNVTLSCEQNLNHDAMYWYRQDPGQGLRLIYYSQIVNDFQKGDIAEGYSVSREKKESFPLTVTSAQKNPTAFYLCASRIDGRYGYTFGSGTRLTVV.

The chain carries TRBV13 and TRBJ2-1; a possible D gene is TRBD2 (7 bases). Germline CDR1 PRHDT, CDR2 FYEKMQ (reference sequence). Trimming removed 5 bases at V and 10 bases at J, with 24 bases between. The CDR3 runs 16 residues. The CDR3 here is CASSPTGGGLAAEQFF. The CDR3 coding sequence is TGTGCCAGCAGCCCCACTGGGGGGGGGCTAGCGGCCGAGCAGTTCTTC. The full variable domain, in which reference TRBV13 and TRBJ2-1 provide the parts outside the CDR3, is AAGVIQSPRHLIKEKRETATLKCYPIPRHDTVYWYQQGPGQDPQFLISFYEKMQSDKGSIPDRFSAQQFSDYHSELNMSSLELGDSALYFCASSPTGGGLAAEQFFGPGTRLTVL.

This sequence joins TRBV6-5 and TRBJ1-6; TRBD1 might be the D (6 bases). Between the trimmed V and J ends, which lost 6 bases and 4 bases, there was a span of 10 bases. CDR3 size: 14 residues. The V gene's germline CDR1 is MNHEY and CDR2 SVGAGI. Here the CDR3 DNA reads TGTGCCAGCAGGGCAGGGGTTTATAATTCACCCCTCCACTTT. Its translation is CASRAGVYNSPLHF.

The CDR3 DNA follows: TGTGCCAGTTCCGCGGGGCCCCCTCTCCACTTT. Protein product: CASSAGPPLHF. V usage is TRBV19 and J usage is TRBJ1-6, with TRBD1 as a possible D gene (5 bases). The ends were cut back, 8 bases at V and 16 bases at J, with 15 bases in the middle. Germline lookup yields CDR1 LNHDA and CDR2 SQIVND (reference sequence). CDR3 size: 11 residues.

Only a few counts were recorded for this clone. The CDR3 sequence: CASSLGGADTQYF. DNA of the CDR3: TGTGCCAGCAGCTTAGGAGGGGCAGATACGCAGTATTTT. The chain combines TRBV7-3 with TRBJ2-3; weak D call: TRBD2 (6 bases). There are 13 residues in the CDR3. Trimming left V 2 bases short and J 4 bases short, with 7 bases between. CDR1 is SGHTA, CDR2 FQGTGA, per germline. Looking up the rest from reference TRBV7-3 and TRBJ2-3 gives the full variable domain: GAGVSQTPSNKVTEKGKYVELRCDPISGHTALYWYRQSLGQGPEFLIYFQGTGAADDSGLPNDRFFAVRPEGSVSTLKIQRTERGDSAVYLCASSLGGADTQYFGPGTRLTVL.

The chain employs TRBV10-3 and TRBJ2-3; the D is unclear. Between the trimmed V and J ends, which lost 0 bases and 1 base, there was a span of 11 bases. The CDR3 contains 16 residues. Germline loops: CDR1 ENHRY, CDR2 SYGVKD. The CDR3: CAISESDLEGTDTQYF. The CDR3, as DNA: TGTGCCATCAGTGAGTCCGACCTCGAGGGCACAGATACGCAGTATTTT.

The genes are TRBV2 and TRBJ2-2, with 7 bases that match TRBD1. The CDR3 length is 16 residues. The V and J ends lost 6 bases and 5 bases, in that order; junction bases with no gene match: 12. Per the germline V gene, CDR1 is SNHLY and CDR2 is FYNNEI. This CDR3 is CASRMTGSVGTGELFF. The CDR3 nucleotides are TGTGCCAGCAGGATGACAGGGAGCGTGGGGACCGGGGAGCTGTTTTTT.